These 27 T cell receptor beta chains were sequenced from one sample in a study of blood T cell repertoires in COVID-19. Only in-frame clones appear in the TCRdb table, and some are missing; sequencing was by immunoSEQ multiplex PCR. The table has 250,000 to 300,000 clones, roughly nine tenths seen once; the top ten hold 2.2%. Sequenced: peripheral blood. The source of these receptors is a woman aged 50 to 65 who had recovered from COVID-19.

J is TRBJ2-2 and V is TRBV6-6; 12 nucleotides agree with TRBD1. V dropped 4 bases and J dropped 7; count of bases not matched to a gene: 7. The CDR3 is 16 residues long. Germline lookup yields CDR1 MNHNY and CDR2 SVGAGI (reference sequence). This CDR3 is CASSSPGQGAGGELFF. In nucleotides, the CDR3 is TGTGCCAGCAGTTCCCCGGGACAGGGGGCCGGCGGGGAGCTGTTTTTT.

The J gene is TRBJ1-3, the V gene TRBV3-1 (or the pseudogene TRBV3-2); D is unresolved. Germline V lookup: CDR1 LGHDT, CDR2 YNNKEL (reference sequence). V was trimmed by 0 bases and J by 1 base, leaving 7 bases between them. The CDR3 contains 15 residues. CDR3 loop: CASSQDEGSGNTIYF. Written as DNA, the CDR3 is TGTGCCAGCAGCCAAGATGAGGGATCTGGAAACACCATATATTTT.

The V and J genes are TRBV9 and TRBJ1-2; D gene ambiguous. The germline gives CDR1 SGDLS, CDR2 YYNGEE. V gave up 6 bases and J gave up 5 bases, with 11 bases separating them. This CDR3 is 12 amino acids long. CDR3 sequence (DNA): TGTGCCAGCAAGGGAGATGCTTATGGCTACACCTTC. Residues: CASKGDAYGYTF. The full variable domain, with the rest looked up from reference TRBV9 and TRBJ1-2, is DSGVTQTPKHLITATGQRVTLRCSPRSGDLSVYWYQQSLDQGLQFLIQYYNGEERAKGNILERFSAQQFPDLHSELNLSSLELGDSALYFCASKGDAYGYTFGSGTRLTVV.

V gene TRBV9 combines with J gene TRBJ2-5, with 12 bases identical to TRBD2. The V and J ends lost 3 bases and 5 bases, in that order; junction bases with no gene match: 5. The CDR3 consists of 15 residues. The germline gives CDR1 SGDLS, CDR2 YYNGEE. The CDR3 DNA is TGTGCCAGCAGCGCCCGGACTAGCGGGATCGAGACCCAGTACTTC. Amino acid sequence: CASSARTSGIETQYF.

In its sample, this clone was seen a few times. The chain has TRBV30 and TRBJ1-4; possible D gene TRBD1, 5 bases. The germline V gene encodes CDR1 GTSNPN and CDR2 SVGIG (reference sequence). The CDR3 extends over 15 amino acids. V gave up 4 bases and J gave up 10 bases, with 22 bases separating them. Here the CDR3 reads CAWTPLQGFGGKLFF. CDR3 nucleotide sequence: TGTGCCTGGACACCCCTTCAGGGCTTCGGGGGAAAACTGTTTTTT.

V and J are TRBV4-1 and TRBJ1-1; D is ambiguous. Germline CDR1 MGHRA, CDR2 YSYEKL. The CDR3 consists of 15 residues. V dropped 0 bases and J dropped 4 bases, with 12 bases sitting between them. The CDR3 DNA reads as TGCGCCAGCAGCCAAGATGTGGACCGGGGCACTGAAGCTTTCTTT. Its protein product is CASSQDVDRGTEAFF.

This chain joins TRBV12-3 or TRBV12-4 and TRBJ2-7, with D perhaps matching TRBD1 (6 bases). Trimming removed 2 bases from V and 7 bases from J, with 12 bases in between. The CDR3 extends over 13 amino acids. The CDR3 DNA follows: TGTGCCAGCAGTTTATTTCAGGGGTGGGAGCAGTACTTC. Amino acids: CASSLFQGWEQYF.

J is TRBJ2-5 and V is TRBV6-2 or TRBV6-3, with D perhaps TRBD1 (6 bases). CDR3 length equals 15 residues. With 2 bases removed from V and 7 bases from J, the gap between germline ends came to 17 bases. Germline CDR1 reads MNHEY; CDR2 reads SVGEGT. In DNA form, the CDR3 reads TGTGCCAGCAGTTACATGGGGGCGGCCATGGGGACCCAGTACTTC. Residues: CASSYMGAAMGTQYF.

V and J are TRBV10-1 and TRBJ2-5; no clear D. The CDR3 covers 18 residues. The germline gives CDR1 WNHNN, CDR2 SYGVQD (reference sequence). V was cut by 2 bases and J by 3 bases, with 22 bases left in between. CDR3 nucleotide sequence: TGCGCCAGCAGTGAGAGGTTGGTAAGGTTGAACAGAGAAGAGACCCAGTACTTC. It specifies CASSERLVRLNREETQYF.

This chain joins TRBV18 and TRBJ2-1; 8 positions match TRBD1. In germline, CDR1 is KGHSH, CDR2 LQKENI. J gave up 7 bases and V 4 bases, and 6 bases lay outside the gene matches. The CDR3 is made up of 14 amino acids. The CDR3 nucleotides read TGTGCCAGCTCACATGGACAGGGTGTGAATGAGCAGTTCTTC. Amino acid sequence: CASSHGQGVNEQFF.

The chain's CDR3 is CASSLESRASGNTDTQYF. The CDR3 nucleotides are TGTGCCAGCAGCTTAGAGTCCCGGGCTAGCGGAAACACAGATACGCAGTATTTT. The chain joins TRBV11-2 to TRBJ2-3; 7 bases fit TRBD2. The CDR3 spans 18 residues. J gave up 2 bases and V 0 bases, and 11 bases lay outside the gene matches. Per germline, CDR1 SGHAT and CDR2 FQNNGV.

The CDR3 nucleotides read TGTGCCCCTGGGGGGGGACACAAGCAGTTCTTC. Translation: CAPGGGHKQFF. This chain links TRBV5-4 with TRBJ2-1, with a weak D call TRBD2 (7 bases). V was trimmed by 10 bases and J by 11 bases, leaving 16 bases between them. Germline loops: CDR1 SGHNT, CDR2 YYREEE (reference sequence). The CDR3 has 11 residues.

The gene calls are TRBV19 and TRBJ1-5; a weak D match, TRBD1 (6 bases). Looked up from germline, CDR1 is LNHDA and CDR2 is SQIVND (reference sequence). The CDR3 totals 16 residues. The ends were cut back, 2 bases at V and 2 bases at J, with 13 bases in the middle. The chain's CDR3 is CASSILSSGGNQPQHF. The DNA of the CDR3 is TGTGCCAGTAGTATATTGTCCTCAGGGGGCAATCAGCCCCAGCATTTT.

This chain joins TRBV5-1 and TRBJ1-2, with 10 bases identical to TRBD1. CDR1 is SGHRS and CDR2 is YFSETQ in the germline V gene. Trimming cost V 4 bases and J 5 bases; bases outside gene matches: 8. The CDR3 runs 15 residues. Here the CDR3 DNA reads TGCGCCAGCAGCCCCGGGACAGGGGCATTGTATGGCTACACCTTC. Its protein product is CASSPGTGALYGYTF.

This CDR3 reads CASSLSTRADTQYF. CDR3 DNA: TGTGCCAGCAGCTTATCCACTAGGGCAGATACGCAGTATTTT. The chain joins TRBV7-2 to TRBJ2-3; D might be TRBD2 (5 bases). The V and J ends lost 2 bases and 4 bases respectively, with 10 bases between them. The CDR3 is made up of 14 amino acids. CDR1 and CDR2 (germline): SGHTA, FQGNSA.

CDR3 sequence: CASSWGQGNTEAFF. CDR3 nucleotide sequence: TGTGCCAGCTCGTGGGGACAGGGAAACACTGAAGCTTTCTTT. The rearrangement links TRBV9 to TRBJ1-1; TRBD1 matches 9 bases. The CDR3 is 14 residues long. Losses at the gene ends were 7 bases for V and 2 bases for J; bases not matched to a gene: 6. Germline CDR1 is SGDLS and CDR2 is YYNGEE.

The chain recombines TRBV7-8 with TRBJ1-2, with 7 bases identical to TRBD1. The CDR3 sequence is 14 residues long. The trim removed 1 base at V and 5 bases at J, leaving 4 bases unmatched. The V gene's germline CDR1 is SGHVS and CDR2 FQNEAQ. CDR3 nucleotide sequence: TGTGCCAGCAGCTTAGAAGGGGGCGGATATGGCTACACCTTC. As protein: CASSLEGGGYGYTF.

This chain links TRBV6-4 with TRBJ1-2; D remains unclear. This CDR3 spans 14 amino acids. Germline V gene sequence: CDR1 MRHNA, CDR2 SNTAGT. Trimming took 4 bases from V and 0 from J, leaving 9 bases between them. This CDR3 is CASSATRANYGYTF. DNA for the CDR3: TGTGCCAGCAGTGCAACTCGAGCTAACTATGGCTACACCTTC.

The gene calls are TRBV5-1 and TRBJ2-5; a weak D match, TRBD2 (5 bases). V dropped 4 bases and J dropped 5 bases, with 21 bases sitting between them. The germline V gene has CDR1 SGHRS and CDR2 YFSETQ. CDR3 length: 16 amino acids. CDR3 in amino acids: CASSPQHILGRETQYF. The CDR3 DNA reads as TGCGCCAGCAGCCCCCAACACATACTAGGACGGGAGACCCAGTACTTC.

The rearrangement links TRBV15 to TRBJ2-7, with 7 positions matching TRBD1. J lost 3 bases, V lost 1 base, and 3 bases had no gene match. Germline lookup yields CDR1 LNHNV and CDR2 YYDKDF (reference sequence). CDR3 size: 14 residues. CDR3 nucleotide sequence: TGTGCCACCAGCAGAGGGGCAGGGGGCTACGAGCAGTACTTC. It specifies CATSRGAGGYEQYF.

The V gene is TRBV25-1, the J gene TRBJ2-1; 8 bases line up with TRBD2. Unmatched junction bases numbered 11, after V lost 3 bases and J lost 10 bases. Per the germline V gene, CDR1 is MGHDK and CDR2 is SYGVNS. CDR3 size: 15 residues. The CDR3 sequence: CASSDLRAGDKEQFF. DNA of the CDR3: TGTGCCAGCAGTGATCTCCGAGCGGGAGATAAAGAGCAGTTCTTC.

The chain links TRBV25-1 to TRBJ2-1, with TRBD2 matching 14 bases. Per the germline V gene, CDR1 is MGHDK and CDR2 is SYGVNS. The CDR3 is 15 amino acids. V shed 6 bases and J 2 bases; nucleotides not matched to a gene: 0. This CDR3 is CASRGLAGAYNEQFF. The CDR3 bases are TGTGCCAGCAGGGGACTAGCGGGGGCCTACAATGAGCAGTTCTTC.

The chain uses TRBV28 and TRBJ2-7; weak D call: TRBD2 (6 bases). Trimming removed 5 bases at V and 2 bases at J, with 16 bases between. The CDR3 is 15 amino acids. Germline assignment: CDR1 MDHEN and CDR2 SYDVKM. For the CDR3, the DNA is TGTGCCAGCAGTCCTCGGGTTAGCGGAGCCTACGAGCAGTACTTC. This gives the protein CASSPRVSGAYEQYF.

Written as DNA, the CDR3 is TGTGCCACCAGTGACTCACGACTAGGAGGGGAGACCCAGTACTTC. This encodes CATSDSRLGGETQYF. This chain links TRBV24-1 with TRBJ2-5; D perhaps matches TRBD2 (6 bases). CDR3 length: 15 amino acids. Germline V CDR1 and CDR2: KGHDR, SFDVKD. Deletions cut 4 bases from V and 5 bases from J, with 16 bases between.

The chain joins TRBV5-4 to TRBJ1-1; 12 bases fit TRBD1. CDR1 is SGHNT, CDR2 YYREEE, per germline (reference sequence). The CDR3 contains 14 residues. V dropped 4 bases and J dropped 6; count of bases not matched to a gene: 4. The CDR3 region is CASSPRDRGPEAFF. The CDR3, as DNA: TGTGCCAGCAGCCCCCGGGACAGGGGGCCTGAAGCTTTCTTT.

The CDR3 sequence: CASSDSEHGYQETQYF. Written as DNA, the CDR3 is TGTGCCAGTAGTGATTCGGAACACGGGTACCAAGAGACCCAGTACTTC. J is TRBJ2-5 and V is TRBV19; D gene ambiguous. The CDR3 length is 16 residues. V lost 5 bases and J lost 0, with 16 bases in between. Germline values: CDR1 LNHDA, CDR2 SQIVND (reference sequence).

This chain links TRBV28 with TRBJ2-1; the match to TRBD2 covers 12 bases. The V gene end was trimmed by 9 bases and the J gene end by 8 bases; junction bases not matched to a gene: 11. The CDR3 totals 15 residues. CDR1 and CDR2 (germline): MDHEN, SYDVKM. The CDR3: CASFSSGRGFDEQFF. CDR3 coding DNA: TGTGCCAGTTTCTCTAGCGGGAGGGGGTTCGATGAGCAGTTCTTC.